These 15 T cell receptor beta chains were sequenced from one sample in a study of blood T cell repertoires in COVID-19. Clones were sequenced by immunoSEQ multiplex PCR, and TCRdb holds only the in-frame ones, with some missing. The data show roughly 280,000 clones, about nine tenths seen once. The sequenced material came from peripheral blood. These receptors came from a woman between 50 and 59 years old who had recovered from COVID-19.

This clone showed up just a few times. The V gene is TRBV4-1, the J gene TRBJ1-4; D remains ambiguous. Trimming took 0 bases from V and 3 from J, leaving 8 bases between them. The CDR3 is 15 amino acids. CDR1 MGHRA and CDR2 YSYEKL come from the germline V gene. This CDR3 reads CASSQDVAANEKLFF. CDR3 sequence (DNA): TGCGCCAGCAGCCAAGATGTTGCAGCTAATGAAAAACTGTTTTTT.

CDR3: CASSPPSLYEQYF. CDR3 coding DNA: TGTGCCAGCAGCCCCCCCTCACTCTACGAGCAGTACTTC. The gene calls are TRBV7-9 and TRBJ2-7; D remains unclear. The CDR3 consists of 13 residues. Germline V gene sequence: CDR1 SEHNR, CDR2 FQNEAQ (reference sequence). The V end lost 5 bases, the J end lost 3 bases, and 11 bases lay between the germline ends.

The gene calls are TRBV4-2 and TRBJ1-4; 7 positions agree with TRBD1. The CDR3 is made up of 16 amino acids. Trimming took 5 bases from V and 0 from J; bases not matched to a gene: 6. Germline V gives CDR1 LGHNA, CDR2 YNFKEQ. CDR3 loop: CASSLGQEATNEKLFF. Here the CDR3 DNA reads TGTGCCAGCAGCTTAGGACAGGAGGCAACTAATGAAAAACTGTTTTTT.

The chain has TRBV19 and TRBJ1-2, with TRBD1 identical over 7 bases. Trimming at V came to 11 bases and at J to 3 bases, leaving 9 bases not matched to a gene. The CDR3 extends over 13 amino acids. Germline V gene sequence: CDR1 LNHDA, CDR2 SQIVND (reference sequence). DNA of the CDR3: TGTGCCGCAGGGGACAGACGATACTATGGCTACACCTTC. This translates into CAAGDRRYYGYTF.

This clone showed up just once. The V gene is TRBV2, the J gene TRBJ1-5, with D tentatively TRBD1 (5 bases). CDR1 and CDR2 from the germline V gene are SNHLY and FYNNEI. V was shortened by 4 bases and J by 3 bases, with 7 bases between the two germline ends. CDR3 length: 13 residues. DNA of the CDR3: TGTGCCAGCAGTGGACAGTTCAATCAGCCCCAGCATTTT. It specifies CASSGQFNQPQHF. Full variable domain (rest looked up from reference TRBV2 and TRBJ1-5): EPEVTQTPSHQVTQMGQEVILRCVPISNHLYFYWYRQILGQKVEFLVSFYNNEISEKSEIFDDQFSVERPDGSNFTLKIRSTKLEDSAMYFCASSGQFNQPQHFGDGTRLSIL.

The genes are TRBV5-5 and TRBJ1-2; no clear D. Germline CDR1 reads SGHKS; CDR2 reads YYEKEE (reference sequence). Between the trimmed V and J ends, which lost 1 base and 13 bases, there was a span of 11 bases. The CDR3 is 11 residues long. CDR3 bases: TGTGCCAGCAGCTTGATCGGGTGGCTCACCTTC. Protein: CASSLIGWLTF.

The chain combines TRBV5-1 with TRBJ1-2; 9 bases line up with TRBD1. From germline, CDR1 is SGHRS and CDR2 YFSETQ. V shed 4 bases, J shed 5 bases, and the junction held 12 bases outside the gene matches. The CDR3 totals 16 residues. The CDR3 region has the DNA TGCGCCAGCAGCCCCCTGGGGACAGGGATAAGTTATGGCTACACCTTC. Translation gives CASSPLGTGISYGYTF.

This chain connects TRBV9 to TRBJ1-4; D is ambiguous. The V end lost 2 bases, the J end lost 6 bases, and 11 bases lay between the germline ends. This CDR3 contains 14 residues. Germline CDR1 SGDLS, CDR2 YYNGEE. The CDR3 sequence is CASSVEGRDEKLFF. The CDR3 DNA follows: TGTGCCAGCAGCGTGGAGGGTAGGGATGAAAAACTGTTTTTT.

The rearrangement joins TRBV5-1 to TRBJ1-1, with a weak D call TRBD1 (5 bases). The CDR3 is 15 residues long. Germline V gives CDR1 SGHRS, CDR2 YFSETQ. The V gene lost 2 bases and the J gene lost 3 bases, with 14 bases spanning the gap. The CDR3 bases are TGCGCCAGCAGCTTTCTAGGGGCCCGGGACACTGAAGCTTTCTTT. Translation gives CASSFLGARDTEAFF.

The rearrangement uses TRBV19 and TRBJ2-2, with D maybe TRBD1 (5 bases). The CDR3 is 13 residues long. CDR1 and CDR2 from the germline V gene are LNHDA and SQIVND (reference sequence). V shed 4 bases and J shed 6 bases, with 9 bases lying between them. CDR3 bases: TGTGCCAGTAGTACCAGGGTTCCCGGGGAGCTGTTTTTT. Its protein product is CASSTRVPGELFF.

This chain links TRBV7-2 with TRBJ2-2; maybe TRBD1 (6 bases). Germline-derived CDR1 and CDR2 are SGHTA and FQGNSA. Trimming cost V 3 bases and J 1 base, with 12 bases left between them. The CDR3 runs 16 residues. The CDR3 here is CASSFNRAGNTGELFF. The CDR3 DNA follows: TGTGCCAGCAGCTTCAACAGGGCCGGGAACACCGGGGAGCTGTTTTTT.

V and J are TRBV7-9 and TRBJ2-3, with 7 bases identical to TRBD2. The J segment lost 0 bases and the V segment lost 5 bases, leaving 8 bases of the junction unmatched. CDR3 length: 16 residues. Germline lookup yields CDR1 SEHNR and CDR2 FQNEAQ (reference sequence). The CDR3 spells CASSPPSGSSTDTQYF. The DNA for the CDR3 is TGTGCCAGCAGCCCGCCTAGCGGTTCTAGCACAGATACGCAGTATTTT.

The rearrangement joins TRBV5-1 to TRBJ2-1; perhaps TRBD2 as D (6 bases). The germline CDR1 and CDR2 sequences are SGHRS and YFSETQ. This CDR3 has 14 residues. V gave up 0 bases and J gave up 8 bases, with 12 bases separating them. As DNA, the CDR3 is TGCGCCAGCAGCTTGGCCCCAGGGAGGTATGAGCAGTTCTTC. It translates to CASSLAPGRYEQFF.

This clone turned up a few times. V gene TRBV28 combines with J gene TRBJ1-2, with 7 positions matching TRBD1. After removal of 5 bases from V and 0 bases from J, the junction contained 3 bases not matched to a gene. Germline lookup yields CDR1 MDHEN and CDR2 SYDVKM. The CDR3 consists of 14 residues. In DNA, the CDR3 is TGTGCCAGCAGTGGGACAGACCCTAACTATGGCTACACCTTC. It yields the protein CASSGTDPNYGYTF.

V is TRBV19 and J is TRBJ1-5, with D perhaps matching TRBD1 (5 bases). The CDR3 extends over 11 amino acids. Trimming removed 7 bases from V and 9 bases from J, with 10 bases in between. CDR1 and CDR2 from the germline V gene are LNHDA and SQIVND (reference sequence). The CDR3 DNA reads as TGTGCCAGTACCCAGGGTGGGCCCCAGCATTTT. This translates into CASTQGGPQHF.